This TCR beta chain comes out of a study of T-cell reconstitution after alpha-beta-depleted transplantation in children. Turning to this clonotype: Its antigen is unknown. This could be a read error, since a much larger clone is one nucleotide away.

The V end was cut by 1 base, the J end by 0 bases, with 12 bases between. This CDR3 has 16 residues. Germline assignment: CDR1 SGHRS and CDR2 YFSETQ. Unique molecular identifiers were incorporated into the prepared TCRbeta library. From the PCR reads, TCRdb called clonotypes with MiXCR, one entry per CDR3 protein. The table lists over 90,000 distinct CDR3 sequences, roughly 7.1% of them singletons. Study-wide points: Newly produced T cells mostly accounted for T-cell counts and diversity one year post-transplant.

The TCR comes from a boy younger than 10 with acute lymphoblastic leukemia, due to receive a stem cell transplant. J is TRBJ2-3 and V is TRBV5-1, with D perhaps matching TRBD1 or TRBD2 (5 bases each). The material sequenced was PBMCs, taken before TCRalphabeta/CD19-depleted stem cell transplant. In DNA, the CDR3 is TGCGCCAGCAGCTTGAGGGGACGGACTAGCACAGATACGCAGTATTTT. It yields the protein CASSLRGRTSTDTQYF.